This TCR beta chain derives from a study of cytomegalovirus exposure and HLA in healthy donors. Study conclusions and caveats: Later, an analysis showed that TCR beta chains associated with HLA were more clonally expanded than others that were equally common. Later, TCR association rates were found to vary by HLA locus, highest for DRB1 and lowest for HLA-C. V- and J-gene trimming of TCR beta was linked (in a later analysis) to a missense DCLRE1C variant.

With V trimmed by 3 bases and J by 5 bases, 8 bases remained unmatched. Germline V gene lookup returns CDR1 MGHRA and CDR2 YSYEKL. There are 15 residues in the CDR3. Both 60 Vbeta primers and 13 Jbeta primers went into the PCR. Sequencing was performed with immunoSEQ multiplex PCR; in TCRdb, only in-frame clones are kept and a portion is missing. The table records fewer than 150,000 clones, about 80% of them present only once. In regard to this clone: Its antigen is not known.

The chain is built from TRBV4-1 and TRBJ2-7; 9 bases are shared with TRBD1. The sequence came from a man aged 35-49 years in good health and CMV-seropositive. Sample: PBMCs. The CDR3 DNA reads TGCGCCAGCAGCCAGATACAGGGGGCGCCTAACGAGCAGTACTTC. Its protein is CASSQIQGAPNEQYF.